The T cell receptor (beta chain) described here comes from a study of T cell clones after liver transplantation. Study information: Blood was drawn pre-transplant, before withdrawal, and after full or failed withdrawal.

The CDR3 is made up of 15 amino acids. CDR1 KGHSH and CDR2 LQKENI come from the germline V gene. Trimming cost V 1 base and J 0 bases, with 6 bases left between them. Produced via immunoSEQ multiplex PCR; TCRdb's table is partial and in-frame only. The sample lists about 75,000 clones; less than 90% were seen once. This clone was seen more than once but under ten times. The source was CD4+ T cells from blood, collected 48 months after liver transplant. The rearrangement links TRBV18 to TRBJ1-4; D not certain. The clonotype originates from a human patient who received a liver transplant. Some T cells could come from the graft donor. The CDR3 coding sequence is TGTGCCAGCTCACCACTCGGTGCAACTAATGAAAAACTGTTTTTT. Its protein is CASSPLGATNEKLFF. Filled out from reference TRBV18 and TRBJ1-4, the complete variable domain reads NAGVMQNPRHLVRRRGQEARLRCSPMKGHSHVYWYRQLPEEGLKFMVYLQKENIIDESGMPKERFSAEFPKEGPSILRIQQVVRGDSAAYFCASSPLGATNEKLFFGSGTQLSVL.